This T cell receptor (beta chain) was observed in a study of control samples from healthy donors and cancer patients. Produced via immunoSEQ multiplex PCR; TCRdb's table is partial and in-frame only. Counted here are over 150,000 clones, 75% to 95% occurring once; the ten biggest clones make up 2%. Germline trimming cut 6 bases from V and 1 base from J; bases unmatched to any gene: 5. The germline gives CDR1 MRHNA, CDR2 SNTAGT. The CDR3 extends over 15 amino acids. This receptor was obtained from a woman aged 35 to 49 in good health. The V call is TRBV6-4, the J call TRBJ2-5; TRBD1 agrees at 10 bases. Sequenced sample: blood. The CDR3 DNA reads TGTGCCAGCAGCGGGGACAGGGGCCTCCAAGAGACCCAGTACTTC. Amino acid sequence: CASSGDRGLQETQYF.